The TCR beta chain described here comes from a study of blood T cell repertoires in COVID-19. Study-wide background: Material from acute and convalescent COVID-19 was sourced from the United States, Italy and Spain. From T cells, B-cell-depleted T cells, or PBMCs came the material, which was cDNA or gDNA.

Original data processing: Nucleated cell number was recorded as an estimate derived from reference gene primer amplification. TCRdb's copy holds only in-frame clones and misses some; the assay was immunoSEQ multiplex PCR. For V, J and clone size, that table is used; D and trimming come from the DNA. The sample has approximately 81,000 clones; around nine tenths are singletons. This clone has only one observation. After removal of 3 bases from V and 5 bases from J, the junction contained 3 bases not matched to a gene. The CDR3 loop spans 15 amino acids. Germline CDR1 and CDR2: SGDLS and YYNGEE. The chain uses TRBV9 and TRBJ2-1, with 12 bases fitting TRBD2. The material sequenced was peripheral blood. The source of this sequence is a man between 65 and 80 years old with active or convalescent COVID-19. The CDR3 spells CASSASGGGHNEQFF. Written as DNA, the CDR3 is TGTGCCAGCAGCGCTAGCGGGGGGGGCCACAATGAGCAGTTCTTC.